This TCR beta chain originates from a study of long-term antiretroviral therapy in people with HIV. Study-wide findings and caveats: Clones showing expansion before ART dominated the repertoire at all time points. No data were available on ART adherence, viral resistance or therapy changes.

Remarks on this clone: No antigen is known for it.

Trimming cost V 4 bases and J 0 bases, with 9 bases left between them. CDR3 length: 15 residues. Germline CDR1 reads SEHNR; CDR2 reads FQNEAQ (reference sequence). The run of the v3.0 immunoSEQ assay was at survey level. Some clones are missing from TCRdb's copy, which holds only in-frame ones; the method was immunoSEQ multiplex PCR. There are tens of thousands of clones in the sample; around four fifths occur only once, and less than 15% lies in the top ten. The chain links TRBV7-9 to TRBJ2-2; tentatively, D is TRBD1 (6 bases). The sequence derives from a man aged 35 to 55 with HIV. The sequences come from unsorted PBMCs, collected 1.6 years after starting antiretroviral therapy. CDR3 in DNA: TGTGCCAGCAGCTCGGACAGAACGAACACCGGGGAGCTGTTTTTT. Encoded protein: CASSSDRTNTGELFF.